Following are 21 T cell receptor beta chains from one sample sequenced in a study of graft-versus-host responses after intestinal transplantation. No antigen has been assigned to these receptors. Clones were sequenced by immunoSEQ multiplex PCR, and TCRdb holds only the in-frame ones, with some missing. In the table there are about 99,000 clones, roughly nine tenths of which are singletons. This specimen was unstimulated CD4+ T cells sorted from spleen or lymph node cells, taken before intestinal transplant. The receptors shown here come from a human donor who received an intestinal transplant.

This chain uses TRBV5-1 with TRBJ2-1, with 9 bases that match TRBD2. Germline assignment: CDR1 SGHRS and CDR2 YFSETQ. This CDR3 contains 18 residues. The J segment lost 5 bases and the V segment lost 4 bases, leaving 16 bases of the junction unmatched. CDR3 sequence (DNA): TGCGCCAGCAGCCGACAAGCTTTGGGTAGCGGGAGTCACAATGAGCAGTTCTTC. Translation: CASSRQALGSGSHNEQFF.

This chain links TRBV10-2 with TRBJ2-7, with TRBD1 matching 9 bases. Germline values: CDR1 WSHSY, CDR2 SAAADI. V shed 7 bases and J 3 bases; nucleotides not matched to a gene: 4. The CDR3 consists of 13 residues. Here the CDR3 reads CASTLTGGYEQYF. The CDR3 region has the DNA TGCGCCAGCACCCTGACAGGGGGCTACGAGCAGTACTTC.

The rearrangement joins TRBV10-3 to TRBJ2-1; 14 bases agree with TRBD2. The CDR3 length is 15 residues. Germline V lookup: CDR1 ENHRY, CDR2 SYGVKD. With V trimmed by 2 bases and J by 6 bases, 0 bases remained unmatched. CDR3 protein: CAISEGLAGGNEQFF. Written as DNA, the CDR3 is TGTGCCATCAGTGAGGGACTAGCGGGAGGCAATGAGCAGTTCTTC.

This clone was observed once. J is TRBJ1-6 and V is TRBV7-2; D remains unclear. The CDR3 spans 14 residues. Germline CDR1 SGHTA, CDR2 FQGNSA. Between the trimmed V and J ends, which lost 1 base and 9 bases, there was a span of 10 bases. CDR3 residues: CASSLEDPGSPLHF. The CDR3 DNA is TGTGCCAGCAGCTTAGAAGACCCCGGTTCACCCCTCCACTTT.

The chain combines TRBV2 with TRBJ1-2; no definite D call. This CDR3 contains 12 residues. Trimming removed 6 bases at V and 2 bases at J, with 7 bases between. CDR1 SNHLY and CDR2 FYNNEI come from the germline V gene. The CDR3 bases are TGTGCCAGCAGCCTAAGAAACTATGGCTACACCTTC. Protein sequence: CASSLRNYGYTF.

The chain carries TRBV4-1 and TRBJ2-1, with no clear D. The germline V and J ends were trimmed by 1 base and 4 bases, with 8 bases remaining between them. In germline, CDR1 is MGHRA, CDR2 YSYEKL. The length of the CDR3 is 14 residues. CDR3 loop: CASSQADVYNEQFF. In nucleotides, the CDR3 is TGCGCCAGCAGCCAAGCGGACGTATACAATGAGCAGTTCTTC.

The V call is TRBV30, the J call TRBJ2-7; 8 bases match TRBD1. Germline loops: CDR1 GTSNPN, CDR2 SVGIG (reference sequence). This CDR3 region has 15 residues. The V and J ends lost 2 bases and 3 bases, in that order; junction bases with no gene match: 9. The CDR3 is CAWSITGGNGYEQYF. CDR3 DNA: TGTGCCTGGAGTATCACAGGGGGAAATGGCTACGAGCAGTACTTC.

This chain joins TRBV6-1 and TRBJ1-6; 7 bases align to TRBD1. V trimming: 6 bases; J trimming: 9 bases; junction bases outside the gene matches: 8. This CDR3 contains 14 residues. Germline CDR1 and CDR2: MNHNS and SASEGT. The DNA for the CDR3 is TGTGCCAGCAGGCCGGGACAGCGGGGTTCACCCCTCCACTTT. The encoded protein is CASRPGQRGSPLHF.

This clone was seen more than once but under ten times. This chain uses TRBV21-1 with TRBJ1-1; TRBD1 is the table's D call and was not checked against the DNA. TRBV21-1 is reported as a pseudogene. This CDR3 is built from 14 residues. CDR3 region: CASSKGNRGTEAFF. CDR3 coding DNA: TGTGCCAGCAGCAAAGGTAACAGGGGGACTGAAGCTTTCTTT.

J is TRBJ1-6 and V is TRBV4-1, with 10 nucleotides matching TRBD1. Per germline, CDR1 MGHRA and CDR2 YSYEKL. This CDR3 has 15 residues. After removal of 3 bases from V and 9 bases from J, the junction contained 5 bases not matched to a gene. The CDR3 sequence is CASSQEDRGPSPLHF. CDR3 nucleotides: TGCGCCAGCAGCCAGGAAGACAGGGGGCCTTCACCCCTCCACTTT.

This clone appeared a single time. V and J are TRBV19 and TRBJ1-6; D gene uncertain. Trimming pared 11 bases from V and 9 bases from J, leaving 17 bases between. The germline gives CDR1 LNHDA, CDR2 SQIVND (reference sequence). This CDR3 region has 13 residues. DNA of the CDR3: TGTGCCGGCCCGTCCCAAGGAGGTTCACCCCTCCACTTT. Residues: CAGPSQGGSPLHF.

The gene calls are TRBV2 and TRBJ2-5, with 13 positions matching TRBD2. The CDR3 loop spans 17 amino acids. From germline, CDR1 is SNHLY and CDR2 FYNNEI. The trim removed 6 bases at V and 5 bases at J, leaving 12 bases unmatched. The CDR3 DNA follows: TGTGCCAGCAGCACTAGCGGGGGGGCCTGGTTTTCGGAGACCCAGTACTTC. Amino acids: CASSTSGGAWFSETQYF. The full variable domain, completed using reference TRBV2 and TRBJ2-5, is EPEVTQTPSHQVTQMGQEVILRCVPISNHLYFYWYRQILGQKVEFLVSFYNNEISEKSEIFDDQFSVERPDGSNFTLKIRSTKLEDSAMYFCASSTSGGAWFSETQYFGPGTRLLVL.

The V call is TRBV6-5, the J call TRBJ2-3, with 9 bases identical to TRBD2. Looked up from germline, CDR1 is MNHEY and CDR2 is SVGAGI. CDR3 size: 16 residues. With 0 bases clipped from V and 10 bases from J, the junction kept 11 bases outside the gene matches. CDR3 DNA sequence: TGTGCCAGCAGTTACTCGCTAGCGGGGAAAACTTATCCGCAGTATTTT. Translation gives CASSYSLAGKTYPQYF.

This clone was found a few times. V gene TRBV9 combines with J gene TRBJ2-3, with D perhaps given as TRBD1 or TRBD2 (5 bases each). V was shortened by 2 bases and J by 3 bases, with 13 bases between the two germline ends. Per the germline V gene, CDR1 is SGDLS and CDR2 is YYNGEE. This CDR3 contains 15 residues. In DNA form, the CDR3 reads TGTGCCAGCAGCGTTGGGGGAAGGGCGACAGATACGCAGTATTTT. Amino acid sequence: CASSVGGRATDTQYF.

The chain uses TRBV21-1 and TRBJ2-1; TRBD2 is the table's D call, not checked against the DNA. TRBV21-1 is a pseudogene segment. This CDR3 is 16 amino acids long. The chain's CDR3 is CASSKCRTSGYNEQFF. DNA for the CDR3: TGTGCCAGCAGCAAATGTCGGACTAGCGGCTACAATGAGCAGTTCTTC.

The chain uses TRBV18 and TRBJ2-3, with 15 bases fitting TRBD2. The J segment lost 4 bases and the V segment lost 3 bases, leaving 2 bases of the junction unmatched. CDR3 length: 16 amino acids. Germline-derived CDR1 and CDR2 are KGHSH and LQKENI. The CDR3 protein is CASSPRTSGGADTQYF. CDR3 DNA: TGTGCCAGCTCACCGAGGACTAGCGGGGGGGCAGATACGCAGTATTTT.

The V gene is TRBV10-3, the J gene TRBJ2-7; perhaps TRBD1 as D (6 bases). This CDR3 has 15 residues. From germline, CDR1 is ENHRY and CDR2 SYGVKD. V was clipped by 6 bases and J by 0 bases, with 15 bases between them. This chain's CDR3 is CAIRDHQGYSYEQYF. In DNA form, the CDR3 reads TGTGCCATCAGAGATCATCAGGGGTACTCCTACGAGCAGTACTTC.

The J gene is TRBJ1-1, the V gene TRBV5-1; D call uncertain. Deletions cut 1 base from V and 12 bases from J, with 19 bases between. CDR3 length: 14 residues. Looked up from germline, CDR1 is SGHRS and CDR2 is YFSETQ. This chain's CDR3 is CASSLNGMDAKTFF. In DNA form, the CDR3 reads TGCGCCAGCAGCTTGAACGGGATGGACGCTAAAACTTTCTTT.

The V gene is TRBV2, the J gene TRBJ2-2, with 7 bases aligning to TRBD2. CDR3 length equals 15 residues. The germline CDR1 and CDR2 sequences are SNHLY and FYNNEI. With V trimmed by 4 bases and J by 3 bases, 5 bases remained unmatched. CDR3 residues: CASSVRLADTGELFF. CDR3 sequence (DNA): TGTGCCAGCAGTGTCCGCCTAGCGGACACCGGGGAGCTGTTTTTT.

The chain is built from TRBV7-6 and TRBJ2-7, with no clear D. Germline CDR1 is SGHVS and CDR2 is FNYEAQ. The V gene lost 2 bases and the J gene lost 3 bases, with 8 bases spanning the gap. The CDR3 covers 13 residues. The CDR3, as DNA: TGTGCCAGCAGCTTATATGGGGTCTACGAGCAGTACTTC. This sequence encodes CASSLYGVYEQYF.

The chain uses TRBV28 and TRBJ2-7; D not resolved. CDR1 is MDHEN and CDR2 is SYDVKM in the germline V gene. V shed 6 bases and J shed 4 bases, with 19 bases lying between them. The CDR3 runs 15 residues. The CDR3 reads CASSFTGGDSYEQYF. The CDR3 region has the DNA TGTGCCAGCAGCTTTACGGGTGGGGATTCTTACGAGCAGTACTTC.